The rows below give T cell receptor beta chains drawn from one sample of a study of cytomegalovirus exposure and HLA in healthy donors. The table came from immunoSEQ multiplex PCR; TCRdb's copy has only in-frame clones and leaves some out. The table lists 95,000 to 150,000 clones, 77% of them singletons. Sequencing was carried out using PBMCs. These receptors were obtained from a young man in good health and CMV-seropositive. The CDR3 runs from the conserved cysteine through the conserved F or W. D genes are given only for firm matches. A clone size is listed for some rows: how often the clone was seen (once, few, many), or a class if it is expanded.

J: TRBJ2-2; D: TRBD1; size: NA; V: TRBV30; DNA: TGTGCCTTTGACAGGGTGAACACCGGGGAGCTGTTTTTT; CDR3: CAFDRVNTGELFF
J: TRBJ2-5; D: NA; size: NA; V: TRBV6-5; DNA: TGTGCCAGCAGTCCAGGGGCAGAGACCCAGTACTTC; CDR3: CASSPGAETQYF
J: TRBJ1-2; D: TRBD1; size: NA; V: TRBV7-9; DNA: TGTGCCAGCAGCGCCGGGACAGGATATTATGGCTACACCTTC; CDR3: CASSAGTGYYGYTF
J: TRBJ1-5; D: TRBD1; size: few; V: TRBV7-9; DNA: TGTGCCAGCAGCTCCACCGGACAGGGGGCACAGCCCCAGCATTTT; CDR3: CASSSTGQGAQPQHF
J: TRBJ2-3; D: NA; size: NA; V: TRBV28; DNA: TGTGCCAGCAGTTTCTTCACAGATACGCAGTATTTT; CDR3: CASSFFTDTQYF
J: TRBJ1-1; D: TRBD1; size: NA; V: TRBV29-1; DNA: TGCAGCGTTGGTGGGACAGGGAAGGGCACTGAAGCTTTCTTT; CDR3: CSVGGTGKGTEAFF
J: TRBJ2-7; D: TRBD1; size: once; V: TRBV28; DNA: TGTGCCAGCAGCTGGGGGACAGCCTACGAGCAGTACTTC; CDR3: CASSWGTAYEQYF
J: TRBJ1-4; D: NA; size: few; V: TRBV29-1; DNA: TGCAGCGTTGAACGAGGGGGGGGTGAAAAACTGTTTTTT; CDR3: CSVERGGGEKLFF
J: TRBJ2-1; D: TRBD2; size: few; V: TRBV9; DNA: TGTGCCAGCAGCGTTCCCAGCGGGAGCTCCTACAATGAGCAGTTCTTC; CDR3: CASSVPSGSSYNEQFF
J: TRBJ1-1; D: NA; size: NA; V: TRBV11-3; DNA: TGTGCCAGCAGCCCGACTCGTGAAGCTTTCTTT; CDR3: CASSPTREAFF
J: TRBJ1-5; D: NA; size: NA; V: TRBV6-1; DNA: TGTGCCAGCAGTGTCAGCCGGGGTACCAATCAGCCCCAGCATTTT; CDR3: CASSVSRGTNQPQHF
J: TRBJ1-5; D: NA; size: once; V: TRBV6-1; DNA: TGTGCCAGCAGTGAAGAGACTGGGGGCTGGGGCAATCAGCCCCAGCATTTT; CDR3: CASSEETGGWGNQPQHF
J: TRBJ2-7; D: TRBD1; size: NA; V: TRBV5-1; DNA: TGCGCCAGCAGCCTGGGGACAGGGGCCCACGAGCAGTACTTC; CDR3: CASSLGTGAHEQYF
J: TRBJ1-2; D: TRBD1; size: NA; V: TRBV11-2; DNA: TGTGCCAGCAGCTCAACCTACGTGTTTACAGGGGCCTATGGCTACACCTTC; CDR3: CASSSTYVFTGAYGYTF
J: TRBJ1-1; D: NA; size: NA; V: TRBV6-1; DNA: TGTGCCAGCAGTGAAGAGGAGGGCATCACTGAAGCTTTCTTT; CDR3: CASSEEEGITEAFF
J: TRBJ2-7; D: NA; size: few; V: TRBV9; DNA: TGTGCCAGCAGCGTAGATCACAGTTCCTACGAGCAGTACTTC; CDR3: CASSVDHSSYEQYF
J: TRBJ2-2; D: NA; size: NA; V: TRBV7-6; DNA: TGTGCCAGCAGCGATAGCGGCGGGGAGCTGTTTTTT; CDR3: CASSDSGGELFF
J: TRBJ2-1; D: TRBD2; size: NA; V: TRBV4-1; DNA: TGCGCCAGCAGCCAAGTCTATACGGGACTAGCGAACGATGAGCAGTTCTTC; CDR3: CASSQVYTGLANDEQFF
J: TRBJ2-7; D: NA; size: NA; V: TRBV30; DNA: TGTGCCTGGAACGCAGGGACCTACGAGCAGTACTTC; CDR3: CAWNAGTYEQYF
J: TRBJ1-2; D: TRBD1; size: once; V: TRBV19; DNA: TGTGCCAGTAGTATGGGCCGCGGACAGGGACGTGGCTACACCTTC; CDR3: CASSMGRGQGRGYTF
J: TRBJ1-2; D: NA; size: NA; V: TRBV11-2; DNA: TGTGCCAGCAGCTATGGGGGCCCCTCTAATGGCTACACCTTC; CDR3: CASSYGGPSNGYTF
J: TRBJ2-7; D: NA; size: NA; V: TRBV5-1; DNA: TGCGCCAGCAGCCCCTCTTTGGCCGGGAGCTCCTACGAGCAGTACTTC; CDR3: CASSPSLAGSSYEQYF
J: TRBJ1-1; D: NA; size: NA; V: TRBV5-1; DNA: TGCGCCAGCAGCTTAGGATCTCGGTCAGGGATGAACACTGAAGCTTTCTTT; CDR3: CASSLGSRSGMNTEAFF
J: TRBJ1-3; D: NA; size: few; V: TRBV15; DNA: TGTGCCACCAGCAGAGTTCGTAGCGTCTCTGGAAACACCATATATTTT; CDR3: CATSRVRSVSGNTIYF
J: TRBJ1-2; D: NA; size: medium-sized; V: TRBV6-5; DNA: TGTGCCAGCAGCTCCGGGGGGGGTAACTATGGCTACACCTTC; CDR3: CASSSGGGNYGYTF
J: TRBJ1-5; D: NA; size: NA; V: TRBV6-5; DNA: TGTGCCAGCAGTTACTCAGGGGAATACACGCCCCAGCATTTT; CDR3: CASSYSGEYTPQHF
J: TRBJ2-1; D: NA; size: NA; V: TRBV25-1; DNA: TGTGCCAGCAGTGCCTTGGATAGACTTATTTACAATGAGCAGTTCTTC; CDR3: CASSALDRLIYNEQFF
J: TRBJ1-2; D: NA; size: NA; V: TRBV5-1; DNA: TGCGCCAGCAGCGGAGGGTTACAGTTTTATGGCTACACCTTC; CDR3: CASSGGLQFYGYTF
J: TRBJ2-3; D: TRBD1; size: NA; V: TRBV2; DNA: TGTGCCAGCAGTGAGATAGACTCGGGACAGGTGGGGGTAGATACGCAGTATTTT; CDR3: CASSEIDSGQVGVDTQYF
J: TRBJ2-3; D: TRBD2; size: NA; V: TRBV6-5; DNA: TGTGCCAGCAGTCTCGGACTAGGTACAGATACGCAGTATTTT; CDR3: CASSLGLGTDTQYF
J: TRBJ2-5; D: NA; size: NA; V: TRBV4-1; DNA: TGCGCCAGCAGCCAGAGGTATTCTCAAGAGACCCAGTACTTC; CDR3: CASSQRYSQETQYF
J: TRBJ1-4; D: NA; size: NA; V: TRBV7-2; DNA: TGTGCCAGCAGCTTAGGTTTTAGGGGCACCGGGTATGAAAAACTGTTTTTT; CDR3: CASSLGFRGTGYEKLFF
J: TRBJ1-1; D: NA; size: NA; V: TRBV7-6; DNA: TGTGCCAGCAGCTTAGGGGGGGGAACTGAAGCTTTCTTT; CDR3: CASSLGGGTEAFF
J: TRBJ1-2; D: NA; size: NA; V: TRBV2; DNA: TGTGCCAGCAGTGTAAACTATGGCTACACCTTC; CDR3: CASSVNYGYTF
J: TRBJ2-2; D: NA; size: NA; V: TRBV18; DNA: TGTGCCAGCTCACCCCCCTCCGTCACCGGGGAGCTGTTTTTT; CDR3: CASSPPSVTGELFF
J: TRBJ2-1; D: TRBD2; size: NA; V: TRBV7-8; DNA: TGTGCCAGCAGCTTAGGGGTTAGCGGGAGTTTCGATGAGCAGTTCTTC; CDR3: CASSLGVSGSFDEQFF